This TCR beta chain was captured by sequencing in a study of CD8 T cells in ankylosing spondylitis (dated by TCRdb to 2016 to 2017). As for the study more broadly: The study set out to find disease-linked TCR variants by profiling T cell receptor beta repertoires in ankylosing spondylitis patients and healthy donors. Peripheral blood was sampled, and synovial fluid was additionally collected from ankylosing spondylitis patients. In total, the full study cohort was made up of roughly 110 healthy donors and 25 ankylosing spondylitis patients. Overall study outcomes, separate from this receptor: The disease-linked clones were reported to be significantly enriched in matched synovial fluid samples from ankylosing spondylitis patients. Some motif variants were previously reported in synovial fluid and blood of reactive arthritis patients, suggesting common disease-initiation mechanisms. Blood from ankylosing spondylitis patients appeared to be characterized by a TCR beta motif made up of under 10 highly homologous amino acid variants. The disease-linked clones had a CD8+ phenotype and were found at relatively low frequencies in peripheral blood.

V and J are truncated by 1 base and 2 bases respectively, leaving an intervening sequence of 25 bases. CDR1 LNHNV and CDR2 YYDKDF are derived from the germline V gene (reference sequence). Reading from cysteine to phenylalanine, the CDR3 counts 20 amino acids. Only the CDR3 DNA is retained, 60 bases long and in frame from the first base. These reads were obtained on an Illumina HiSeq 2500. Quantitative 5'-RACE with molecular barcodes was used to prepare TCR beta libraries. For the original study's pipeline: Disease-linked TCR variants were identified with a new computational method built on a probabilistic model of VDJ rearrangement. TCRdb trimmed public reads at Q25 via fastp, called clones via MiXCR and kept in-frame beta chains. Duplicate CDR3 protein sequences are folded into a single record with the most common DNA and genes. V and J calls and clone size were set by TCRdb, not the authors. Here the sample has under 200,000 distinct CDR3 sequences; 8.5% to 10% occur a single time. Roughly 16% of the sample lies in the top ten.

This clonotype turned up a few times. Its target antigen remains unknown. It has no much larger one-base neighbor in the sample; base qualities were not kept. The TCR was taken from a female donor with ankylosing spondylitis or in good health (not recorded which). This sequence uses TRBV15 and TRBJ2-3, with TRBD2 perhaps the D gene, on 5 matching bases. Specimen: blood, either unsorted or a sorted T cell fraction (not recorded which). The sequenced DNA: TGTGCCACCAGCAGAGCTCCTAGCTATGTACTCGGGCACCCCACAGATACGCAGTATTTT. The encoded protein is CATSRAPSYVLGHPTDTQYF.